One sample yielded the 20 T cell receptor beta chains listed below, sequenced in a study of long-term antiretroviral therapy in people with HIV. The assay used was immunoSEQ (version v3.0), run at survey level. Libraries were prepared by immunoSEQ multiplex PCR; TCRdb keeps only in-frame clonotypes and omits some of them. Of over 8,500 clones listed, 84% are singletons. The sequences come from unsorted PBMCs, collected about 7 years after starting antiretroviral therapy. The receptor source for this set is a man aged 45-65 years with HIV.

This clone has just a few counts. V and J are TRBV4-1 and TRBJ2-7; D gene unclear. The germline V and J ends were trimmed by 3 bases and 4 bases, with 7 bases remaining between them. CDR3 length equals 12 residues. Per germline, CDR1 MGHRA and CDR2 YSYEKL. The CDR3 coding sequence is TGCGCCAGCAGCCAGGATAGATACGAGCAGTACTTC. It codes for CASSQDRYEQYF.

The V call is TRBV7-9, the J call TRBJ2-1, with 8 positions matching TRBD1. The CDR3 is 15 amino acids. V lost 1 base to trimming and J lost 8 bases; unmatched junction nucleotides: 7. Germline V gene sequence: CDR1 SEHNR, CDR2 FQNEAQ (reference sequence). This chain's CDR3 is CASSLEYTGGDEQFF. The CDR3 coding sequence is TGTGCCAGCAGCTTAGAATACACAGGGGGAGATGAGCAGTTCTTC.

V usage is TRBV5-4 and J usage is TRBJ2-7; D gene unclear. The V gene's germline CDR1 is SGHNT and CDR2 YYREEE (reference sequence). The CDR3 totals 13 residues. V lost 2 bases to trimming and J lost 2 bases, with 8 bases between them. In nucleotides, the CDR3 is TGTGCCAGCAGCTTCGGAGTGACCTACGAGCAGTACTTC. Encoded protein: CASSFGVTYEQYF.

The CDR3 DNA is TGCAGCGTTGCCCCTCTAGGGGAGCCCTACGAGCAGTACTTC. Residues: CSVAPLGEPYEQYF. This chain joins TRBV29-1 and TRBJ2-7, with D perhaps assigned TRBD1 or TRBD2 (5 bases each). Trimming stripped 4 bases from V and 2 bases from J, with 15 bases between. This CDR3 is 14 amino acids long. Germline V lookup: CDR1 SQVTM, CDR2 ANQGSEA.

The gene calls are TRBV7-9 and TRBJ2-1; 7 nucleotides line up with TRBD2. V shed 1 base, J shed 4 bases, and the junction held 4 bases outside the gene matches. CDR1 and CDR2 from the germline V gene are SEHNR and FQNEAQ (reference sequence). The CDR3 has 15 residues. The CDR3 nucleotides read TGTGCCAGCAGCTTAGGTGCGGGGGTTTACAATGAGCAGTTCTTC. Translating it yields CASSLGAGVYNEQFF.

This clone is medium-sized in the sample. The chain is built from TRBV2 and TRBJ1-6; 8 bases are a match to TRBD1. The CDR3 totals 15 residues. Trimming removed 6 bases from V and 7 bases from J; junction bases left unmatched: 8. Germline V lookup: CDR1 SNHLY, CDR2 FYNNEI. This CDR3 is CASRNRGDSNSPLHF. The DNA of the CDR3 is TGTGCCAGCAGGAACAGGGGGGACAGCAATTCACCCCTCCACTTT. The variable domain in full, completed from reference TRBV2 and TRBJ1-6, reads EPEVTQTPSHQVTQMGQEVILRCVPISNHLYFYWYRQILGQKVEFLVSFYNNEISEKSEIFDDQFSVERPDGSNFTLKIRSTKLEDSAMYFCASRNRGDSNSPLHFGNGTRLTVT.

The chain combines TRBV4-1 with TRBJ2-2, with D unclear. This CDR3 region has 12 residues. The V gene lost 6 bases and the J gene lost 3 bases, with 5 bases spanning the gap. Germline loops: CDR1 MGHRA, CDR2 YSYEKL. The CDR3 sequence: CASRLDTGELFF. As DNA, the CDR3 is TGCGCCAGCAGATTAGACACCGGGGAGCTGTTTTTT.

The J gene is TRBJ2-7, the V gene TRBV6-5; D ambiguous. V lost 5 bases, J lost 1 base, and 9 bases lay in between. This CDR3 region has 13 residues. Per the germline V gene, CDR1 is MNHEY and CDR2 is SVGAGI. This CDR3 is CASSRTESYEQYF. CDR3 nucleotides: TGTGCCAGCAGTCGGACCGAGTCCTACGAGCAGTACTTC.

The chain combines TRBV27 with TRBJ1-1; D not resolved. CDR1 and CDR2 from the germline V gene are MNHEY and SMNVEV (reference sequence). The CDR3 runs 12 residues. V was pared by 2 bases and J by 7 bases, with 8 bases between. For the CDR3, the DNA is TGTGCCAGCAGTTTAACTGGGGATGAAGCTTTCTTT. It yields the protein CASSLTGDEAFF.

CDR3 in DNA: TGTGCCAGCGCCGTAGAGTGGGTCACAGATACGCAGTATTTT. Its translation is CASAVEWVTDTQYF. This chain uses TRBV27 with TRBJ2-3; D gene ambiguous. The CDR3 has 14 residues. Trimming left V 8 bases short and J 2 bases short, with 14 bases between. Germline loops: CDR1 MNHEY, CDR2 SMNVEV (reference sequence).

Here the CDR3 reads CASSSEQGHEQYF. CDR3 DNA: TGTGCCAGCAGCTCTGAGCAGGGGCACGAGCAGTACTTC. The V gene is TRBV7-9, the J gene TRBJ2-7; D may be TRBD1 (6 bases). Between the trimmed V and J ends, which lost 4 bases and 5 bases, there was a span of 12 bases. Germline CDR1 reads SEHNR; CDR2 reads FQNEAQ (reference sequence). CDR3 size: 13 residues.

The genes are TRBV15 and TRBJ2-1; D tentatively fits TRBD1 or TRBD2 (5 bases each). Germline V gene data show CDR1 as LNHNV and CDR2 as YYDKDF (reference sequence). The CDR3 sequence is 12 residues long. Trimming stripped 0 bases from V and 9 bases from J, with 6 bases between. The CDR3 here is CATSRDGTEQFF. CDR3 nucleotide sequence: TGTGCCACCAGCAGAGACGGGACTGAGCAGTTCTTC.

This clone has only one observation. The rearrangement joins TRBV27 to TRBJ2-7; no clear D gene. With 5 bases removed from V and 2 bases from J, the gap between germline ends came to 10 bases. The germline gives CDR1 MNHEY, CDR2 SMNVEV (reference sequence). The CDR3 sequence is 13 residues long. The chain's CDR3 is CASSPTTAYEQYF. The CDR3 DNA reads TGTGCCAGCAGTCCTACTACCGCCTACGAGCAGTACTTC.

The sample holds a few counts of this clone. The gene calls are TRBV15 and TRBJ2-1, with TRBD2 matching 7 bases. V lost 9 bases, J lost 4 bases, and 9 bases stayed unmatched. The CDR3 extends over 14 amino acids. Germline loops: CDR1 LNHNV, CDR2 YYDKDF (reference sequence). CDR3 nucleotide sequence: TGTGCCACTACCTGGGGGGGGGAATACAATGAGCAGTTCTTC. It specifies CATTWGGEYNEQFF.

This clone was seen only once. This chain links TRBV27 with TRBJ2-7, with TRBD2 matching over 8 bases. The CDR3 has 16 residues. V shed 4 bases, J shed 3 bases, and the junction held 11 bases outside the gene matches. CDR1 and CDR2 (germline): MNHEY, SMNVEV (reference sequence). CDR3 DNA sequence: TGTGCCAGCAGTTCCACGGGGGGGGCGCGCTACTACGAGCAGTACTTC. Translated: CASSSTGGARYYEQYF.

The chain recombines TRBV7-9 with TRBJ2-1; tentatively, D is TRBD1 (5 bases). The V gene lost 5 bases and the J gene lost 8 bases, with 16 bases spanning the gap. The CDR3 consists of 14 residues. Germline V gene lookup returns CDR1 SEHNR and CDR2 FQNEAQ (reference sequence). The CDR3: CASSLIRQGHEQFF. The CDR3 bases are TGTGCCAGCAGCCTTATACGCCAGGGCCATGAGCAGTTCTTC.

V is TRBV27 and J is TRBJ1-2; D uncertain. This CDR3 has 13 residues. Deletions cut 4 bases from V and 6 bases from J, with 12 bases between. CDR1 is MNHEY, CDR2 SMNVEV, per germline (reference sequence). The CDR3 is CASSYTVFDGYTF. The CDR3 DNA sequence: TGTGCCAGCAGTTACACAGTTTTCGATGGCTACACCTTC.

The V call is TRBV5-1, the J call TRBJ2-7, with 9 bases lining up with TRBD1. Germline V gene lookup returns CDR1 SGHRS and CDR2 YFSETQ. The CDR3 length is 15 residues. Unmatched junction bases numbered 6, after V lost 0 bases and J lost 5 bases. The CDR3 bases are TGCGCCAGCAGCTTGGGGTGGGACAGGGACCACGAGCAGTACTTC. Translating gives CASSLGWDRDHEQYF. Using reference TRBV5-1 and TRBJ2-7 for the parts outside the CDR3, the full variable domain is KAGVTQTPRYLIKTRGQQVTLSCSPISGHRSVSWYQQTPGQGLQFLFEYFSETQRNKGNFPGRFSGRQFSNSRSEMNVSTLELGDSALYLCASSLGWDRDHEQYFGPGTRLTVT.

The V call is TRBV19, the J call TRBJ2-1; D is unclear. The CDR3 is 14 amino acids. CDR1 is LNHDA and CDR2 is SQIVND in the germline V gene (reference sequence). The ends were cut back, 3 bases at V and 4 bases at J, with 10 bases in the middle. The CDR3 here is CASSILPKYNEQFF. CDR3 bases: TGTGCCAGTAGTATCTTACCCAAATACAATGAGCAGTTCTTC.

This clone was counted a single time. CDR3 in DNA: TGTGCCAGCACACCGCAGGGGAACTATGGCTACACCTTC. It yields the protein CASTPQGNYGYTF. The chain joins TRBV2 to TRBJ1-2; possible D gene TRBD1, 6 bases. CDR1 and CDR2 from the germline V gene are SNHLY and FYNNEI. The CDR3 length is 13 residues. The V gene lost 7 bases and the J gene lost 2 bases, with 11 bases spanning the gap.